The source of this TCR beta chain is a study of T cells after yellow fever vaccination. Study summary: Low-cell-number fractions underwent preparation using SMART-Seq v4 Ultra Low Input.

5'RACE template switching produced TCR cDNA carrying a universal primer site and UMIs. TCRdb redid the calling of the 5' RACE reads with MiXCR, one entry per CDR3 protein. The sample lists 200,000 to 300,000 distinct CDR3 sequences; approximately 3.8% were seen once. This clonotype was detected ten times or more. Its antigen remains unidentified. The length of the CDR3 is 15 residues. Germline-derived CDR1 and CDR2 are SGHRS and YFSETQ. Between the trimmed V and J ends, which lost 1 base and 2 bases, there was a span of 12 bases. General study findings and limits: Shared CD4/CD8 clonotypes were a small share, likely from convergent recombination. Booster sampling recovered most clones from primary vaccination (around 96% CD4, 80% to 90% CD8).

The sample was PBMCs, taken 15 days after the yellow fever booster vaccination. V is TRBV5-1 and J is TRBJ2-5; possible D gene TRBD2, 6 bases. This receptor was identified in a man aged 18 to 30 who received the YFV17D yellow fever vaccine. The CDR3 loop reads CASSLTSREQETQYF. The CDR3 coding sequence is TGCGCCAGCAGCTTGACTAGCCGTGAACAAGAGACCCAGTACTTC.